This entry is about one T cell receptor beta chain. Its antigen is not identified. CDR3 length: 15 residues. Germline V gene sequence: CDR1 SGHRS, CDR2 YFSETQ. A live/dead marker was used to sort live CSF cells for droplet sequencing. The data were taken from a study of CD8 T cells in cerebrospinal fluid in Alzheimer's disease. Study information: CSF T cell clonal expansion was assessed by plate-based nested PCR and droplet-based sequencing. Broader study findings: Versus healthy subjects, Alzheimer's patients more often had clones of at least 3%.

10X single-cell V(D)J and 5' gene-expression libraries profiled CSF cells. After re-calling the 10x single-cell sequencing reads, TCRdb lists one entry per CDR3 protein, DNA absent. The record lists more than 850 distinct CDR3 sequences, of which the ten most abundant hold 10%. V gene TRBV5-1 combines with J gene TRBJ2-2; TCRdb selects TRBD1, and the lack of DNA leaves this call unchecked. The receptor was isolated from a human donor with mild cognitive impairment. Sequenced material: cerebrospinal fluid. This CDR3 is CASLYRGANTGELFF.